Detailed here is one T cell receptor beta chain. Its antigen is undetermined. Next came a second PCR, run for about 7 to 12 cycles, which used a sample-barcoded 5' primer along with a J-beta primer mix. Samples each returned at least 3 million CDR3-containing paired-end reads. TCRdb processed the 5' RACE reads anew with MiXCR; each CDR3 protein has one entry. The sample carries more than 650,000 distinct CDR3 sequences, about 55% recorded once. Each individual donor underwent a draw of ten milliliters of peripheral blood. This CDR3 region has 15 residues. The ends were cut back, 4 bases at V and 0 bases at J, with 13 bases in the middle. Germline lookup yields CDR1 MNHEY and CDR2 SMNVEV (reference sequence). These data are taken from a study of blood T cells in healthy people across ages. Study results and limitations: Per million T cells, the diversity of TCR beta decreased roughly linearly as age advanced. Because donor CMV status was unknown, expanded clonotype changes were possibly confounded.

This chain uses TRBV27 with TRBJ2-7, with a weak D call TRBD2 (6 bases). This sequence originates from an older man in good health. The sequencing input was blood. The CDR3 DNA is TGTGCCAGCAGTTCCGGGGGAGCTTACTCCTACGAGCAGTACTTC. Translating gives CASSSGGAYSYEQYF.